The clone carrying this T cell receptor beta chain was recorded a few times. This entry comes from a study of T-cell memory formation after mild COVID-19. Each CDR3 protein is one row after TCRdb ran MiXCR on the 5' RACE reads. The sample consists of some 300,000 distinct CDR3 sequences, about 20% of them appearing once. This CDR3 contains 14 residues. Germline trimming cut 6 bases from V and 6 bases from J; bases unmatched to any gene: 9. From germline, CDR1 is MNHEY and CDR2 SVGEGT. This chain uses TRBV6-2 or TRBV6-3 with TRBJ2-3; 7 bases map to TRBD2. The sequencing sample was made of PBMCs or a T cell subset sorted from them (not recorded which). The clonotype was recovered from a man between 18 and 35 years old who had mild COVID-19 (a few samples of this study predate the infection). Cell type and time point are not known. CDR3 in DNA: TGTGCCAGCAGAAAAAGCGGGGTCCAGGATACGCAGTATTTT. This translates into CASRKSGVQDTQYF.